The source of this TCR beta chain is a study of response to subunit inactivated influenza vaccine. With 6 bases removed from V and 0 bases from J, the gap between germline ends came to 12 bases. The germline V gene encodes CDR1 MNHNS and CDR2 SASEGT. The CDR3 extends over 15 amino acids. This clonotype came up many times. Its target is unknown. Study-level findings and limits: It was suggested by the authors that few new T cells are recruited by each seasonal influenza vaccination.

From the RT-PCR reads, TCRdb called clonotypes with MiXCR, one entry per CDR3 protein. Among roughly 700,000 distinct CDR3 sequences listed, approximately 13% were seen once. This receptor was obtained from a man aged 45-65 years who received an inactivated influenza vaccine. The chain employs TRBV6-1 and TRBJ1-5; possibly TRBD1 for D (5 bases). The material was PBMCs from blood, obtained less than 15 days before vaccination. The CDR3 sequence is CASSRGRYSNQPQHF. CDR3 nucleotides: TGTGCCAGCAGCCGGGGACGGTATAGCAATCAGCCCCAGCATTTT.